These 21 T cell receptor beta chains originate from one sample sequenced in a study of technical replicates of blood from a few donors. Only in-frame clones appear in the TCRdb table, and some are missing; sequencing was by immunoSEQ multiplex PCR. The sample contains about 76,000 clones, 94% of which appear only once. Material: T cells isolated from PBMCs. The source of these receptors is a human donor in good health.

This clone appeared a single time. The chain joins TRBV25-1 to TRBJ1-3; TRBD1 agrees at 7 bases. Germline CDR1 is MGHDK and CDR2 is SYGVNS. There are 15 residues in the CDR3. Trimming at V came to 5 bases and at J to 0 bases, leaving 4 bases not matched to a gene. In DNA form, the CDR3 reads TGTGCCAGCAGTCCAGACAGGGTCTCTGGAAACACCATATATTTT. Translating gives CASSPDRVSGNTIYF.

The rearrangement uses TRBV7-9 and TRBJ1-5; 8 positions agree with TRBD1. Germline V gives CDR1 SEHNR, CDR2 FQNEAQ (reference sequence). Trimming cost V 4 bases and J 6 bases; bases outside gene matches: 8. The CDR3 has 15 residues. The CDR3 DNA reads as TGTGCCAGCAGCTCGATACAGGGGGGTGGTCAGCCCCAGCATTTT. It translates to CASSSIQGGGQPQHF.

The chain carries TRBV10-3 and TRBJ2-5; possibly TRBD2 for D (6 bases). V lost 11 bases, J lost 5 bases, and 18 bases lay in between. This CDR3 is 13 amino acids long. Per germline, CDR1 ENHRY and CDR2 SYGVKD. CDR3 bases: TGTGCCGCGGCTACTAGCAGTGTTGAGACCCAGTACTTC. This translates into CAAATSSVETQYF.

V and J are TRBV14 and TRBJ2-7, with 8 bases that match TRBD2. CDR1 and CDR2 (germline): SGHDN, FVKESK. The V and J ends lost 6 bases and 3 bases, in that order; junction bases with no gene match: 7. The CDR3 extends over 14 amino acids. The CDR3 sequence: CASSRLGLVYEQYF. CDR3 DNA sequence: TGTGCCAGCAGTCGCTTGGGACTAGTCTACGAGCAGTACTTC.

Here the CDR3 DNA reads TGTGCCAGCAGGGTAGGACAGGGTTTCACTGGGGCCAACGTCCTGACTTTC. This encodes CASRVGQGFTGANVLTF. The chain combines TRBV5-6 with TRBJ2-6; 8 bases are a match to TRBD1. Germline trimming cut 5 bases from V and 2 bases from J; bases unmatched to any gene: 9. Germline V gives CDR1 SGHDT, CDR2 YYEEEE. CDR3 length equals 17 residues.

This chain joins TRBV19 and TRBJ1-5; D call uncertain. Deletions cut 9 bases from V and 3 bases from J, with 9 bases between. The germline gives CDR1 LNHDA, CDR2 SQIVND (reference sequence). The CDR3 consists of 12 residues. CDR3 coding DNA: TGTGCCAGCGGACTGACCAATCAGCCCCAGCATTTT. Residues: CASGLTNQPQHF.

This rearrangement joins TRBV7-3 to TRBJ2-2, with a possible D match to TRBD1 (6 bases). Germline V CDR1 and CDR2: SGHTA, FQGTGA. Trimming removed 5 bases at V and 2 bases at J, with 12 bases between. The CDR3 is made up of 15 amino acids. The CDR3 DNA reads TGTGCCAGCAGCGGGCAGGGGTTCAACACCGGGGAGCTGTTTTTT. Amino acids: CASSGQGFNTGELFF.

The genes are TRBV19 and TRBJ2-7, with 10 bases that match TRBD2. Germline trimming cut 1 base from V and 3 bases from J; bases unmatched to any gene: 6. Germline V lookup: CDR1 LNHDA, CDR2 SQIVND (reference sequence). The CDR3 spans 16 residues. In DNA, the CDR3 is TGTGCCAGTAGTATAGCCCTTACTAGCGGGAACTACGAGCAGTACTTC. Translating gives CASSIALTSGNYEQYF.

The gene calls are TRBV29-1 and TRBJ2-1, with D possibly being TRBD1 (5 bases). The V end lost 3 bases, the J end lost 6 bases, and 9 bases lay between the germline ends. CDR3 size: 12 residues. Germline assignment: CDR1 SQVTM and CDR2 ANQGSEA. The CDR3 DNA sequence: TGCAGCGTTGACTTGACAGTCAATGAGCAGTTCTTC. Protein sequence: CSVDLTVNEQFF.

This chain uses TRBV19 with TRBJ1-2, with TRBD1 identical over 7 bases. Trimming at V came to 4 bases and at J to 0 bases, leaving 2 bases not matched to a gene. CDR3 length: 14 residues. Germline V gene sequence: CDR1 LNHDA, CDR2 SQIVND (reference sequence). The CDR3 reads CASSNQGANYGYTF. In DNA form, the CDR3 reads TGTGCCAGTAGTAACCAGGGGGCTAACTATGGCTACACCTTC.

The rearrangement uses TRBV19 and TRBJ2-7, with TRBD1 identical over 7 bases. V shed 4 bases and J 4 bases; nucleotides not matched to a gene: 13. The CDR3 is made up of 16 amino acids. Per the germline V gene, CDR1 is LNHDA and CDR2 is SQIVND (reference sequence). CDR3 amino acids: CASSKNRGSNGYEQYF. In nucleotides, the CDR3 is TGTGCCAGTAGTAAGAACAGGGGTAGTAACGGGTACGAGCAGTACTTC.

CDR3 sequence: CASSLSGRWGDEQFF. The CDR3 DNA reads as TGTGCCAGCAGCTTAAGCGGGAGGTGGGGCGATGAGCAGTTCTTC. The J gene is TRBJ2-1, the V gene TRBV11-2; 9 bases fit TRBD2. There are 15 residues in the CDR3. The V gene end was trimmed by 2 bases and the J gene end by 8 bases; junction bases not matched to a gene: 7. Germline-derived CDR1 and CDR2 are SGHAT and FQNNGV. The variable domain in full, with the rest retrieved from reference TRBV11-2 and TRBJ2-1, is EAGVAQSPRYKIIEKRQSVAFWCNPISGHATLYWYQQILGQGPKLLIQFQNNGVVDDSQLPKDRFSAERLKGVDSTLKIQPAKLEDSAVYLCASSLSGRWGDEQFFGPGTRLTVL.

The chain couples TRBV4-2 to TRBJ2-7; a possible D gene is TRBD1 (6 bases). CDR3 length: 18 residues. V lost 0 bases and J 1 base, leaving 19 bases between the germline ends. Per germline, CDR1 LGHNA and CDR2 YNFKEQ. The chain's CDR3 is CASSQDLGSGATSYEQYF. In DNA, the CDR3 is TGTGCCAGCAGCCAAGATCTTGGTTCAGGGGCGACTTCCTACGAGCAGTACTTC.

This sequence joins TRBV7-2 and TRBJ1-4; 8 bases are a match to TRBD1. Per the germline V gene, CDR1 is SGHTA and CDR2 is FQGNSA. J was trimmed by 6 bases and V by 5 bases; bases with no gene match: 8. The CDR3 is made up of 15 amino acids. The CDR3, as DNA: TGTGCCAGCAGCCTGCTTCAGGGGGCTCATGAAAAACTGTTTTTT. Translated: CASSLLQGAHEKLFF.

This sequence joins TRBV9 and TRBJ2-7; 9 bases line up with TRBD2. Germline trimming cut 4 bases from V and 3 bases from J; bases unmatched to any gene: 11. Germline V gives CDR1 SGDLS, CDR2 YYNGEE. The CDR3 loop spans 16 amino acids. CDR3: CASSTVAGEGVYEQYF. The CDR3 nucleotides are TGTGCCAGCAGCACTGTAGCGGGAGAGGGGGTCTACGAGCAGTACTTC.

The CDR3 nucleotides are TGTGCCAGCAGTTTGGCCGGGACAGGGAGGATGGGGACTGAAGCTTTCTTT. It codes for CASSLAGTGRMGTEAFF. The chain employs TRBV28 and TRBJ1-1, with TRBD1 matching 9 bases. Germline trimming cut 3 bases from V and 5 bases from J; bases unmatched to any gene: 13. Germline V gives CDR1 MDHEN, CDR2 SYDVKM. This CDR3 has 17 residues.

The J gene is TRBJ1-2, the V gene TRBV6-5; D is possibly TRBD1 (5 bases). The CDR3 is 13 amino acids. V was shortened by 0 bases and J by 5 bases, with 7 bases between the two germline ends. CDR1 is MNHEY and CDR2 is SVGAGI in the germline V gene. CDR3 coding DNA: TGTGCCAGCAGTTACTCGGGGCGGTATGGCTACACCTTC. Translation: CASSYSGRYGYTF.

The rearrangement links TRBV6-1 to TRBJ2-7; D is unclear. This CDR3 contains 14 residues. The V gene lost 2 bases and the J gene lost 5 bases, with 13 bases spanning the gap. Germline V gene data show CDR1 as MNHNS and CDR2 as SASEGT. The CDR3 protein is CASSERVQIHEQYF. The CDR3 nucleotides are TGTGCCAGCAGTGAAAGAGTACAGATACACGAGCAGTACTTC.

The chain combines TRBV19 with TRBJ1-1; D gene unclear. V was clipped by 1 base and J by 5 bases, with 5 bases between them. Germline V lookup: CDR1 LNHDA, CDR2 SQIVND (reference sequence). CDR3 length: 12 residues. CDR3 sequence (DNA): TGTGCCAGTAGTATAGGGCAGACTGAAGCTTTCTTT. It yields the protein CASSIGQTEAFF.

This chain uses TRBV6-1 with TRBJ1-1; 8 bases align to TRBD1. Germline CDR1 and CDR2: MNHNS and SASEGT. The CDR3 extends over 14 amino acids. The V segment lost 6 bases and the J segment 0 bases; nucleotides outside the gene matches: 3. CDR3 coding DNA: TGTGCCAGCAGGAGGGACAGGATGAACACTGAAGCTTTCTTT. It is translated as CASRRDRMNTEAFF.

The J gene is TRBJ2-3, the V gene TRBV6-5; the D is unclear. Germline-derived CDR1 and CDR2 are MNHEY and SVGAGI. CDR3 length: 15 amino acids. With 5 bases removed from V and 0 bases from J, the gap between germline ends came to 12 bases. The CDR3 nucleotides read TGTGCCAGCAGTCCATGGAGCACTAGCACAGATACGCAGTATTTT. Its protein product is CASSPWSTSTDTQYF.